Below are 24 T cell receptor beta chains sequenced from a single sample in a study of blood T cell repertoires in COVID-19. Sequencing was performed with immunoSEQ multiplex PCR; in TCRdb, only in-frame clones are kept and a portion is missing. In the table there are 250,000 to 350,000 clones, 80% to 90% of which are singletons. Sequencing input: PBMCs or T cells enriched from blood (not recorded which). The receptors shown here come from a young woman who had recovered from COVID-19.

The V and J genes are TRBV4-2 and TRBJ2-7; 11 bases line up with TRBD2. Trimming removed 0 bases from V and 6 bases from J; junction bases left unmatched: 16. The germline V gene has CDR1 LGHNA and CDR2 YNFKEQ. The CDR3 is made up of 19 amino acids. The CDR3 sequence is CASSQEVLAGDIWAAEQYF. CDR3 in DNA: TGTGCCAGCAGCCAAGAGGTACTAGCGGGGGACATTTGGGCAGCCGAGCAGTACTTC.

This clone appeared a single time. The chain recombines TRBV10-3 with TRBJ1-3; D may be TRBD1 (5 bases). V gave up 6 bases and J gave up 6 bases, with 12 bases separating them. The germline gives CDR1 ENHRY, CDR2 SYGVKD. The CDR3 has 13 amino acids. The CDR3 bases are TGTGCCATCAGGGTGCAGGGCGAAAACACCATATATTTT. This gives the protein CAIRVQGENTIYF.

V and J are TRBV9 and TRBJ2-5, with D possibly being TRBD2 (5 bases). The V end lost 7 bases, the J end lost 1 base, and 8 bases lay between the germline ends. From germline, CDR1 is SGDLS and CDR2 YYNGEE. The CDR3 loop spans 12 amino acids. The CDR3 reads CASGSGQETQYF. The CDR3 region has the DNA TGTGCCAGCGGCAGCGGCCAAGAGACCCAGTACTTC.

The chain uses TRBV6-6 and TRBJ2-5; possible D gene TRBD2, 6 bases. The germline V and J ends were trimmed by 1 base and 3 bases, with 12 bases remaining between them. Per germline, CDR1 MNHNY and CDR2 SVGAGI (reference sequence). This CDR3 comprises 15 residues. Here the CDR3 reads CASSYWERAEETQYF. The CDR3 nucleotides are TGTGCCAGCAGTTACTGGGAGCGGGCAGAAGAGACCCAGTACTTC.

The chain couples TRBV2 to TRBJ1-2, with D possibly being TRBD1 (5 bases). Germline loops: CDR1 SNHLY, CDR2 FYNNEI. The V gene lost 6 bases and the J gene lost 7 bases, with 15 bases spanning the gap. There are 13 residues in the CDR3. CDR3 amino acids: CASRETEEGGYTF. As DNA, the CDR3 is TGTGCCAGCAGGGAGACAGAGGAGGGTGGCTACACCTTC.

V and J are TRBV9 and TRBJ1-2; TRBD1 agrees at 10 bases. The CDR3 is 15 amino acids. The V gene end was trimmed by 4 bases and the J gene end by 3 bases; junction bases not matched to a gene: 6. From germline, CDR1 is SGDLS and CDR2 YYNGEE. As DNA, the CDR3 is TGTGCCAGCAGCTACAGACAGGGGGCCTACTATGGCTACACCTTC. Translating it yields CASSYRQGAYYGYTF.

The J gene is TRBJ1-2, the V gene TRBV6-5; the D gene is possibly TRBD1 (6 bases). V was cut by 6 bases and J by 8 bases, with 16 bases left in between. CDR1 and CDR2 (germline): MNHEY, SVGAGI. This CDR3 spans 13 amino acids. CDR3 protein: CASSTTDSAGYTF. DNA of the CDR3: TGTGCCAGCAGCACGACGGACAGTGCCGGCTACACCTTC.

This clone was seen more than once but under ten times. J is TRBJ1-2 and V is TRBV2; a weak D match, TRBD1 (5 bases). V dropped 5 bases and J dropped 6 bases, with 13 bases sitting between them. This CDR3 has 13 residues. The germline V gene encodes CDR1 SNHLY and CDR2 FYNNEI. DNA of the CDR3: TGTGCCAGCAGTCGCGGGACGGATCATGGCTACACCTTC. This sequence encodes CASSRGTDHGYTF. The entire variable domain, with the rest obtained from reference TRBV2 and TRBJ1-2, is as follows: EPEVTQTPSHQVTQMGQEVILRCVPISNHLYFYWYRQILGQKVEFLVSFYNNEISEKSEIFDDQFSVERPDGSNFTLKIRSTKLEDSAMYFCASSRGTDHGYTFGSGTRLTVV.

The chain combines TRBV6-5 with TRBJ2-7; 7 nucleotides agree with TRBD1. The CDR3 totals 13 residues. The V gene end was trimmed by 6 bases and the J gene end by 3 bases; junction bases not matched to a gene: 5. CDR1 and CDR2 from the germline V gene are MNHEY and SVGAGI. CDR3 loop: CASSHRGGYEQYF. CDR3 nucleotides: TGTGCCAGCAGCCACAGGGGCGGCTACGAGCAGTACTTC.

The chain's CDR3 is CASLLRSGFGYEQYF. The CDR3 bases are TGTGCCAGCCTACTTCGGTCCGGGTTCGGCTACGAGCAGTACTTC. The rearrangement joins TRBV6-5 to TRBJ2-7; D remains unclear. The germline CDR1 and CDR2 sequences are MNHEY and SVGAGI. V lost 8 bases and J lost 3, with 20 bases in between. CDR3 length: 15 residues.

As regards this clone: This same CDR3 is encoded by further DNA sequences in the sample. The chain employs TRBV30 and TRBJ1-6; 8 bases are a match to TRBD1. The V gene end was trimmed by 3 bases and the J gene end by 7 bases; junction bases not matched to a gene: 2. The germline V gene has CDR1 GTSNPN and CDR2 SVGIG (reference sequence). This CDR3 has 13 residues. The CDR3 DNA is TGTGCCTGGAGCGGACAGGGCAATTCACCCCTCCACTTT. Amino acid sequence: CAWSGQGNSPLHF.

Here the CDR3 DNA reads TGTGCCAGCAGCGCCACCGGGACTAGCGGCTACGAGCAGTACTTC. The encoded protein is CASSATGTSGYEQYF. V and J are TRBV9 and TRBJ2-7; the match to TRBD2 covers 11 bases. The CDR3 runs to 15 residues. V lost 3 bases, J lost 3 bases, and 5 bases stayed unmatched. Germline V gene lookup returns CDR1 SGDLS and CDR2 YYNGEE.

The rearrangement joins TRBV4-1 to TRBJ1-1; D perhaps matches TRBD1 (5 bases). CDR1 MGHRA and CDR2 YSYEKL come from the germline V gene. The CDR3 loop spans 14 amino acids. Trimming stripped 0 bases from V and 0 bases from J, with 5 bases between. The CDR3 nucleotides read TGCGCCAGCAGCCAAGAAGGGGTGAACACTGAAGCTTTCTTT. It encodes CASSQEGVNTEAFF.

By frequency in the sample, this clone is medium-sized. The genes are TRBV3-1 (or the pseudogene TRBV3-2) and TRBJ1-1; D gene uncertain. The V gene's germline CDR1 is LGHDT and CDR2 YNNKEL (reference sequence). This CDR3 has 14 amino acids. V lost 1 base and J 0 bases, leaving 6 bases between the germline ends. This CDR3 is CASSQGLLNTEAFF. CDR3 DNA: TGTGCCAGCAGCCAAGGACTCTTGAACACTGAAGCTTTCTTT.

This clone came up once. This chain uses TRBV6-5 with TRBJ1-3; D is unclear. The CDR3 has 13 residues. CDR1 and CDR2 from the germline V gene are MNHEY and SVGAGI. Trimming pared 7 bases from V and 0 bases from J, leaving 7 bases between. The CDR3 region is CASTPSSGNTIYF. In nucleotides, the CDR3 is TGTGCCAGCACGCCCAGCTCTGGAAACACCATATATTTT.

This chain connects TRBV19 to TRBJ2-2, with D possibly matching TRBD2 (5 bases). Germline CDR1 LNHDA, CDR2 SQIVND (reference sequence). Trimming removed 7 bases from V and 4 bases from J, with 16 bases in between. CDR3 length: 15 amino acids. The CDR3 nucleotides are TGTGCCAGTAATTTTGGCAGCGCGGGCACCGGGGAGCTGTTTTTT. As protein: CASNFGSAGTGELFF.

CDR3 nucleotide sequence: TGTGCCTGGAGTGGGACAGGGAACACCGGGGAGCTGTTTTTT. It is translated as CAWSGTGNTGELFF. The V and J genes are TRBV30 and TRBJ2-2; 7 bases line up with TRBD1. The CDR3 runs 14 residues. CDR1 GTSNPN and CDR2 SVGIG come from the germline V gene (reference sequence). V dropped 1 base and J dropped 1; count of bases not matched to a gene: 0.

The rearrangement links TRBV7-9 to TRBJ2-6, with D maybe TRBD2 (6 bases). V was pared by 4 bases and J by 1 base, with 20 bases between. This CDR3 contains 19 residues. CDR1 and CDR2 (germline): SEHNR, FQNEAQ (reference sequence). This chain's CDR3 is CASSSFSGVPRSGANVLTF. The CDR3 DNA sequence: TGTGCCAGCAGCTCCTTTAGCGGAGTACCCCGTTCTGGGGCCAACGTCCTGACTTTC.

The gene calls are TRBV5-1 and TRBJ2-3, with 11 bases matching TRBD2. After removal of 5 bases from V and 8 bases from J, the junction contained 7 bases not matched to a gene. The CDR3 has 14 residues. CDR1 and CDR2 (germline): SGHRS, YFSETQ. CDR3 region: CASSPGTSGVTQYF. For the CDR3, the DNA is TGCGCCAGCAGTCCCGGGACTAGCGGAGTTACGCAGTATTTT.

This chain connects TRBV21-1 to TRBJ1-1; whether TRBD1, the table's D call, matches the DNA was not checked. TRBV21-1 is a known pseudogene. This CDR3 contains 14 residues. The DNA of the CDR3 is TGTGCCAGCAGCACAGGGACACCTAACACTGAAGCTTTCTTT. Translating gives CASSTGTPNTEAFF.

The chain is built from TRBV2 and TRBJ1-2; D unclear. Germline lookup yields CDR1 SNHLY and CDR2 FYNNEI. V was pared by 6 bases and J by 8 bases, with 13 bases between. The length of the CDR3 is 12 residues. The CDR3: CASRLTSLGYTF. Written as DNA, the CDR3 is TGTGCCAGCAGGCTTACCTCACTAGGCTACACCTTC.

This clone is a singleton in its sample. The chain combines TRBV30 with TRBJ2-7; 8 nucleotides match TRBD1. Germline assignment: CDR1 GTSNPN and CDR2 SVGIG (reference sequence). V lost 2 bases and J lost 3; bases outside the gene matches: 12. There are 16 residues in the CDR3. CDR3 in DNA: TGTGCCTGGAGTCGATCTCGGACAGGGAAGGTCTACGAGCAGTACTTC. Translating gives CAWSRSRTGKVYEQYF. Full variable domain (rest looked up from reference TRBV30 and TRBJ2-7): SQTIHQWPATLVQPVGSPLSLECTVEGTSNPNLYWYRQAAGRGLQLLFYSVGIGQISSEVPQNLSASRPQDRQFILSSKKLLLSDSGFYLCAWSRSRTGKVYEQYFGPGTRLTVT.

This rearrangement joins TRBV4-1 to TRBJ2-1, with TRBD2 matching over 8 bases. This CDR3 has 14 amino acids. V lost 6 bases, J lost 4 bases, and 5 bases stayed unmatched. Germline V lookup: CDR1 MGHRA, CDR2 YSYEKL. As DNA, the CDR3 is TGCGCCAGCAGTGGTGCGGGGGGATACAATGAGCAGTTCTTC. Protein sequence: CASSGAGGYNEQFF.

The CDR3 DNA is TGTGCCAGCAGCTCGAATATAGAGACCAGGGCGAACACTGAAGCTTTCTTT. This sequence encodes CASSSNIETRANTEAFF. This rearrangement joins TRBV7-9 to TRBJ1-1; D is possibly TRBD1 (5 bases). This CDR3 is 17 amino acids long. Germline CDR1 reads SEHNR; CDR2 reads FQNEAQ (reference sequence). V lost 4 bases and J lost 1, with 19 bases in between.